The 14 T cell receptor beta chains below come from one sample, sequenced in a study of blood T cell repertoires in COVID-19. The method was immunoSEQ multiplex PCR; TCRdb's version includes in-frame clones alone and lacks a portion of them. The profile shows about 400,000 clones, 70% to 90% of them singletons. The sample taken for sequencing was peripheral blood. The source of these receptors is a human donor in a cohort sampled during active COVID-19.

CDR3 nucleotides: TGTGCCAGCAGTGACCCCGGGGGTTACCCTTACAATGAGCAGTTCTTC. This codes for CASSDPGGYPYNEQFF. J is TRBJ2-1 and V is TRBV25-1, with TRBD2 as a possible D gene (6 bases). Germline CDR1 and CDR2: MGHDK and SYGVNS. There are 16 residues in the CDR3. The ends were cut back, 3 bases at V and 4 bases at J, with 16 bases in the middle.

This clone was found a few times. V and J are TRBV2 and TRBJ1-1; 10 bases fit TRBD1. With V trimmed by 6 bases and J by 2 bases, 3 bases remained unmatched. This CDR3 has 14 residues. The germline gives CDR1 SNHLY, CDR2 FYNNEI. In DNA form, the CDR3 reads TGTGCCAGCAGGGTGACAGGGGGCAACACTGAAGCTTTCTTT. Residues: CASRVTGGNTEAFF.

The rearrangement uses TRBV28 and TRBJ1-2; TRBD1 matches at 11 bases. Per germline, CDR1 MDHEN and CDR2 SYDVKM. Unmatched junction bases numbered 8, after V lost 7 bases and J lost 10 bases. The CDR3 has 13 residues. This chain's CDR3 is CASIRGQGDDYTF. The DNA for the CDR3 is TGTGCCAGCATCCGGGGACAGGGGGACGACTACACCTTC.

This clone was counted at least ten times. Other DNA sequences from this sample encode an identical CDR3 as well. The chain is built from TRBV11-3 and TRBJ2-2; D not resolved. V lost 1 base, J lost 0 bases, and 3 bases lay in between. CDR3 length: 14 residues. CDR1 and CDR2 (germline): SGHNT, YENEEA. DNA of the CDR3: TGTGCCAGCAGCTTAGCAGCGAACACCGGGGAGCTGTTTTTT. Translation: CASSLAANTGELFF.

V usage is TRBV2 and J usage is TRBJ1-2; D gene ambiguous. Germline lookup yields CDR1 SNHLY and CDR2 FYNNEI. The CDR3 length is 13 residues. Trimming pared 1 base from V and 8 bases from J, leaving 11 bases between. The CDR3, as DNA: TGTGCCAGCAGTGAAGGGCCGACTGGGGGCTACACCTTC. The encoded protein is CASSEGPTGGYTF.

V is TRBV7-8 and J is TRBJ1-5; maybe TRBD1 (5 bases). The CDR3 has 13 amino acids. Trimming removed 4 bases at V and 8 bases at J, with 12 bases between. Per germline, CDR1 SGHVS and CDR2 FQNEAQ. The CDR3 loop is CASSWTRAEPQHF. The CDR3 nucleotides read TGTGCCAGCAGCTGGACCAGGGCTGAGCCCCAGCATTTT.

The V call is TRBV9, the J call TRBJ2-2, with unresolved D. The CDR3 spans 15 residues. Germline assignment: CDR1 SGDLS and CDR2 YYNGEE. V lost 2 bases, J lost 0 bases, and 8 bases lay in between. CDR3 sequence reads: CASSVGSPNTGELFF. The CDR3 DNA reads TGTGCCAGCAGCGTGGGTAGCCCGAACACCGGGGAGCTGTTTTTT.

The CDR3 nucleotides read TGTGCCAGCGTTATCGGGGTTTCGGATTCACCCCTCCACTTT. This translates into CASVIGVSDSPLHF. The chain employs TRBV2 and TRBJ1-6, with no clear D. V lost 8 bases and J lost 8, with 16 bases in between. Germline V gene sequence: CDR1 SNHLY, CDR2 FYNNEI. This CDR3 is built from 14 residues. Based on the CDR3 plus reference TRBV2 and TRBJ1-6, the full variable domain is EPEVTQTPSHQVTQMGQEVILRCVPISNHLYFYWYRQILGQKVEFLVSFYNNEISEKSEIFDDQFSVERPDGSNFTLKIRSTKLEDSAMYFCASVIGVSDSPLHFGNGTRLTVT.

The table lists this clone with a few counts. The chain combines TRBV19 with TRBJ2-4; maybe TRBD2 (6 bases). The V gene lost 4 bases and the J gene lost 0 bases, with 13 bases spanning the gap. This CDR3 is 16 amino acids long. CDR1 is LNHDA and CDR2 is SQIVND in the germline V gene (reference sequence). The CDR3 DNA reads TGTGCCAGTAGTAAGGGTCAGGGACTAGCCAAAAACATTCAGTACTTC. Encoded protein: CASSKGQGLAKNIQYF.

The chain recombines TRBV30 with TRBJ2-3; maybe TRBD2 (7 bases). Between the trimmed V and J ends, which lost 4 bases and 1 base, there was a span of 15 bases. The CDR3 consists of 15 residues. In germline, CDR1 is GTSNPN, CDR2 SVGIG (reference sequence). The CDR3 region has the DNA TGTGCCTGGATCGGGGGGCCAACCCGCACAGATACGCAGTATTTT. Translation: CAWIGGPTRTDTQYF.

The V and J genes are TRBV29-1 and TRBJ1-2; 7 bases are shared with TRBD1. This CDR3 spans 12 amino acids. In germline, CDR1 is SQVTM, CDR2 ANQGSEA. V was clipped by 6 bases and J by 8 bases; unmatched bases: 9. The CDR3 DNA is TGCAGCGTCCCGGGGACAGACCAGGGCTACACCTTC. Translating it yields CSVPGTDQGYTF.

As for this clone: The CDR3 ends on some other residue instead of the conserved phenylalanine or tryptophan, so this is likely a read error. The limits of the CDR3 on the DNA are not certain, so only TCRdb's listed CDR3 is given. This rearrangement joins TRBV5-1 to TRBJ1-3; the table's D call TRBD1 went unverified against the DNA. Germline V lookup: CDR1 SGHRS, CDR2 YFSETQ. Inclusive of both ends, the CDR3 amounts to 11 amino acids. CDR3 protein: CASSPGQGPGD.

The V call is TRBV5-1, the J call TRBJ2-3, with 7 bases matching TRBD2. The germline V gene encodes CDR1 SGHRS and CDR2 YFSETQ. V was pared by 0 bases and J by 1 base, with 5 bases of the junction left unmatched. CDR3 length equals 16 residues. The chain's CDR3 is CASSLAGRLGTDTQYF. CDR3 nucleotide sequence: TGCGCCAGCAGCTTGGCCGGGAGGCTGGGCACAGATACGCAGTATTTT. The complete variable domain, with remaining parts taken from reference TRBV5-1 and TRBJ2-3, reads KAGVTQTPRYLIKTRGQQVTLSCSPISGHRSVSWYQQTPGQGLQFLFEYFSETQRNKGNFPGRFSGRQFSNSRSEMNVSTLELGDSALYLCASSLAGRLGTDTQYFGPGTRLTVL.

The V and J genes are TRBV3-1 (or the pseudogene TRBV3-2) and TRBJ1-2; 10 bases line up with TRBD1. Germline CDR1 is LGHDT and CDR2 is YNNKEL (reference sequence). The CDR3 extends over 18 amino acids. The V segment lost 0 bases and the J segment 4 bases; nucleotides outside the gene matches: 11. CDR3 amino acids: CASSQERDRGWRAYGYTF. CDR3 sequence (DNA): TGTGCCAGCAGCCAAGAAAGGGACAGGGGCTGGAGGGCCTATGGCTACACCTTC.